Below are 25 T cell receptor beta chains sequenced from a single sample in a study of T cell responses to AZD1222 COVID-19 vaccine. Assay used: immunoSEQ multiplex PCR; TCRdb lists only in-frame clones, some missing. The sample includes about 54,000 clones, around 90% seen only once; the top ten take more than 14%. This specimen consisted of peripheral blood, obtained 28 days after the second AZD1222 dose. Receptors originate from an adult who received the AZD1222 COVID-19 vaccine.

This clone has only a few counts. The rearrangement uses TRBV2 and TRBJ2-3; D possibly corresponds to TRBD2 (6 bases). The CDR3 sequence is 15 residues long. Trimming pared 6 bases from V and 0 bases from J, leaving 13 bases between. Germline values: CDR1 SNHLY, CDR2 FYNNEI. The CDR3 bases are TGTGCCAGCAGAAAGCGGGTCACTAGCACAGATACGCAGTATTTT. Its protein product is CASRKRVTSTDTQYF. Supplemented by reference TRBV2 and TRBJ2-3, the full variable domain reads EPEVTQTPSHQVTQMGQEVILRCVPISNHLYFYWYRQILGQKVEFLVSFYNNEISEKSEIFDDQFSVERPDGSNFTLKIRSTKLEDSAMYFCASRKRVTSTDTQYFGPGTRLTVL.

V gene TRBV5-6 combines with J gene TRBJ2-1; 10 bases match TRBD2. The germline V gene encodes CDR1 SGHDT and CDR2 YYEEEE. Trimming at V came to 2 bases and at J to 8 bases, leaving 10 bases not matched to a gene. The CDR3 runs to 16 residues. The CDR3 region has the DNA TGTGCCAGCAGCTTAACGGCTAGCGGGAGTTCGGATGAGCAGTTCTTC. This encodes CASSLTASGSSDEQFF.

This chain uses TRBV12-3 or TRBV12-4 with TRBJ1-1; D is unresolved. V lost 5 bases, J lost 11 bases, and 15 bases lay in between. This CDR3 contains 12 residues. The CDR3: CASSVTGERAFF. CDR3 coding DNA: TGTGCCAGCAGTGTAACGGGCGAGAGGGCTTTCTTT.

V gene TRBV6-5 combines with J gene TRBJ2-1; 13 bases map to TRBD2. Germline V CDR1 and CDR2: MNHEY, SVGAGI. The CDR3 consists of 16 residues. V lost 2 bases and J lost 12; bases outside the gene matches: 10. CDR3 nucleotide sequence: TGTGCCAGCAGTTACCGAGGAGGACTAGCGGGGGACATGCAGTTCTTC. Protein product: CASSYRGGLAGDMQFF.

This rearrangement joins TRBV4-1 to TRBJ2-1; D remains unclear. This CDR3 is built from 17 residues. Deletions cut 4 bases from V and 0 bases from J, with 16 bases between. Germline loops: CDR1 MGHRA, CDR2 YSYEKL. CDR3 amino acids: CASSLPPPLSSYNEQFF. Here the CDR3 DNA reads TGCGCCAGCAGCCTCCCACCCCCGCTGAGCTCCTACAATGAGCAGTTCTTC.

This chain uses TRBV21-1 with TRBJ1-6. TRBV21-1 is a recognized pseudogene. CDR3 length equals 16 residues. The CDR3 loop reads CASSTRTSSYNSPLHF. For the CDR3, the DNA is TGTGCCAGCAGCACTCGAACTAGCTCCTATAATTCACCCCTCCACTTT.

The chain joins TRBV29-1 to TRBJ2-5, with 8 bases lining up with TRBD1. The germline V gene encodes CDR1 SQVTM and CDR2 ANQGSEA. CDR3 length equals 14 residues. V shed 4 bases, J shed 5 bases, and the junction held 9 bases outside the gene matches. This CDR3 reads CSVVPTGGRETQYF. CDR3 sequence (DNA): TGCAGCGTTGTACCCACAGGGGGAAGGGAGACCCAGTACTTC.

The chain is built from TRBV7-9 and TRBJ2-2; no definite D call. Germline CDR1 is SEHNR and CDR2 is FQNEAQ (reference sequence). Trimming pared 5 bases from V and 8 bases from J, leaving 12 bases between. CDR3 length equals 13 residues. DNA of the CDR3: TGTGCCAGCAGCCCCGGTCCGGCGGGGGAGCTGTTTTTT. As protein: CASSPGPAGELFF. Full variable domain (remainder filled in from reference TRBV7-9 and TRBJ2-2): DTGVSQNPRHKITKRGQNVTFRCDPISEHNRLYWYRQTLGQGPEFLTYFQNEAQLEKSRLLSDRFSAERPKGSFSTLEIQRTEQGDSAMYLCASSPGPAGELFFGEGSRLTVL.

J is TRBJ2-6 and V is TRBV6-7, with 7 bases lining up with TRBD1. TRBV6-7 qualifies as an ORF whose function is uncertain. J gave up 0 bases and V 11 bases, and 7 bases lay outside the gene matches. CDR3 length: 15 residues. CDR3 loop: CALITGASGANVLTF. For the CDR3, the DNA is TGTGCCTTAATTACAGGGGCCTCTGGGGCCAACGTCCTGACTTTC.

The chain is built from TRBV5-1 and TRBJ1-6; no clear D. V was clipped by 1 base and J by 7 bases, with 9 bases between them. This CDR3 is built from 14 residues. The germline gives CDR1 SGHRS, CDR2 YFSETQ. CDR3 region: CASSLSQNNSPLHF. The DNA of the CDR3 is TGCGCCAGCAGCTTGAGTCAGAACAATTCACCCCTCCACTTT.

This clone was detected only once. This chain links TRBV6-6 with TRBJ1-1; D uncertain. Looked up from germline, CDR1 is MNHNY and CDR2 is SVGAGI (reference sequence). V was cut by 5 bases and J by 1 base, with 11 bases left in between. This CDR3 spans 14 amino acids. CDR3 amino acids: CASSLATGNTEAFF. CDR3 in DNA: TGTGCCAGCAGTCTAGCGACTGGGAACACTGAAGCTTTCTTT.

The genes are TRBV6-5 and TRBJ2-3, with 7 bases fitting TRBD2. The CDR3 is 15 residues long. CDR1 MNHEY and CDR2 SVGAGI come from the germline V gene. The V gene end was trimmed by 2 bases and the J gene end by 2 bases; junction bases not matched to a gene: 4. This chain's CDR3 is CASSYASGLTDTQYF. For the CDR3, the DNA is TGTGCCAGCAGTTACGCTAGCGGCCTCACAGATACGCAGTATTTT.

The chain joins TRBV9 to TRBJ1-6; 10 bases are shared with TRBD1. Germline CDR1 and CDR2: SGDLS and YYNGEE. The trim removed 1 base at V and 6 bases at J, leaving 7 bases unmatched. This CDR3 has 17 residues. The CDR3 reads CASSVTDRGRFNSPLHF. CDR3 DNA sequence: TGTGCCAGCAGCGTAACTGACAGGGGGCGATTTAATTCACCCCTCCACTTT.

V gene TRBV10-3 combines with J gene TRBJ1-5; 7 bases are shared with TRBD1. With V trimmed by 4 bases and J by 0 bases, 12 bases remained unmatched. Germline V gene data show CDR1 as ENHRY and CDR2 as SYGVKD. This CDR3 contains 18 residues. CDR3 in amino acids: CAISGGQNIGYSNQPQHF. CDR3 coding DNA: TGTGCCATCAGTGGGGGACAGAATATCGGTTATAGCAATCAGCCCCAGCATTTT.

The chain combines TRBV2 with TRBJ2-7, with TRBD2 matching 7 bases. Germline CDR1 SNHLY, CDR2 FYNNEI. The CDR3 is made up of 16 amino acids. With V trimmed by 2 bases and J by 2 bases, 9 bases remained unmatched. CDR3 region: CASSERLETSPYEQYF. CDR3 sequence (DNA): TGTGCCAGCAGTGAACGGTTAGAGACTAGCCCCTACGAGCAGTACTTC. Supplemented by reference TRBV2 and TRBJ2-7, the full variable domain reads EPEVTQTPSHQVTQMGQEVILRCVPISNHLYFYWYRQILGQKVEFLVSFYNNEISEKSEIFDDQFSVERPDGSNFTLKIRSTKLEDSAMYFCASSERLETSPYEQYFGPGTRLTVT.

The chain employs TRBV5-6 and TRBJ2-2; the match to TRBD2 covers 10 bases. Germline V lookup: CDR1 SGHDT, CDR2 YYEEEE. This CDR3 has 18 residues. The V gene end was trimmed by 3 bases and the J gene end by 3 bases; junction bases not matched to a gene: 11. The CDR3 DNA sequence: TGTGCCAGCAGCTCCGTAGGCCTAGCGGGAGAGGACACCGGGGAGCTGTTTTTT. Protein product: CASSSVGLAGEDTGELFF.

The chain has TRBV7-9 and TRBJ2-7; 9 bases fit TRBD1. The CDR3 runs 19 residues. Germline lookup yields CDR1 SEHNR and CDR2 FQNEAQ (reference sequence). Trimming took 3 bases from V and 1 from J; bases not matched to a gene: 16. The CDR3 nucleotides are TGTGCCAGCAGCTTTAACCCGGGACAGGGAAGAGGAAGATCCTACGAGCAGTACTTC. This sequence encodes CASSFNPGQGRGRSYEQYF.

CDR3 bases: TGTGCCAGTATGTGGGGAAACACTGAAGCTTTCTTT. Residues: CASMWGNTEAFF. The chain combines TRBV19 with TRBJ1-1; D is uncertain. This CDR3 spans 12 amino acids. The germline V gene has CDR1 LNHDA and CDR2 SQIVND (reference sequence). The germline V and J ends were trimmed by 7 bases and 2 bases, with 8 bases remaining between them.

The gene calls are TRBV27 and TRBJ2-2; maybe TRBD1 (6 bases). Trimming stripped 5 bases from V and 5 bases from J, with 15 bases between. This CDR3 region has 15 residues. CDR1 MNHEY and CDR2 SMNVEV come from the germline V gene (reference sequence). The DNA of the CDR3 is TGTGCCAGCAGTCCCCTAGGGGGTAGGACCGGGGAGCTGTTTTTT. Protein product: CASSPLGGRTGELFF.

V is TRBV19 and J is TRBJ1-5, with D tentatively TRBD1 (5 bases). The ends were cut back, 7 bases at V and 1 base at J, with 23 bases in the middle. This CDR3 contains 18 residues. Looked up from germline, CDR1 is LNHDA and CDR2 is SQIVND (reference sequence). This chain's CDR3 is CASTSHEWGTASNQPQHF. Written as DNA, the CDR3 is TGTGCCAGTACCTCCCACGAATGGGGGACGGCCAGCAATCAGCCCCAGCATTTT.

The V and J genes are TRBV5-1 and TRBJ2-3; 11 bases are shared with TRBD2. The V and J ends lost 4 bases and 6 bases, in that order; junction bases with no gene match: 10. In germline, CDR1 is SGHRS, CDR2 YFSETQ. There are 16 residues in the CDR3. The CDR3 coding sequence is TGCGCCAGCAGCCCCCTGCTAGCGGGAGGCGGTGATACGCAGTATTTT. This gives the protein CASSPLLAGGGDTQYF.

The chain carries TRBV29-1 and TRBJ1-1; D call uncertain. The ends were cut back, 4 bases at V and 8 bases at J, with 11 bases in the middle. Germline CDR1 SQVTM, CDR2 ANQGSEA. The CDR3 spans 11 residues. This CDR3 is CSVVAPGEAFF. CDR3 DNA sequence: TGCAGCGTTGTTGCTCCCGGAGAAGCTTTCTTT.

J is TRBJ1-5 and V is TRBV30, with D uncertain. The CDR3 totals 13 residues. The V gene lost 0 bases and the J gene lost 3 bases, with 6 bases spanning the gap. CDR1 is GTSNPN, CDR2 SVGIG, per germline (reference sequence). This chain's CDR3 is CAWSVDNNQPQHF. CDR3 nucleotides: TGTGCCTGGAGTGTTGACAACAATCAGCCCCAGCATTTT.

The rearrangement links TRBV29-1 to TRBJ2-1; D unclear. V was trimmed by 5 bases and J by 7 bases, leaving 6 bases between them. The CDR3 extends over 10 amino acids. Germline lookup yields CDR1 SQVTM and CDR2 ANQGSEA. CDR3 protein: CSVLVNEQFF. CDR3 DNA: TGCAGCGTTTTGGTAAATGAGCAGTTCTTC.

The CDR3 loop is CATSDGTGGQYGYTF. The CDR3 DNA reads as TGTGCCACCAGTGATGGGACAGGGGGACAATATGGCTACACCTTC. V usage is TRBV24-1 and J usage is TRBJ1-2; 11 bases line up with TRBD1. The CDR3 has 15 residues. V lost 3 bases, J lost 5 bases, and 4 bases stayed unmatched. From germline, CDR1 is KGHDR and CDR2 SFDVKD.